This entry is about one T cell receptor beta chain. This sample was included in a study of blood T cell repertoires in COVID-19. Study summary: There were acute and convalescent COVID-19 samples, and they came from the United States, Italy and Spain. T cells, B-cell-depleted T cells, or PBMCs provided the cDNA or gDNA that served as material.

In the authors' methods: Amplifying reference gene primers gave estimates of nucleated cell counts. Clones were read by immunoSEQ multiplex PCR, and TCRdb kept only the in-frame ones, dropping some. The V and J calls and the clone size are those of that table, but D and trimming were determined from the DNA. This table has 72,000 or so clones, 85% to 90% appearing once. There are 22 residues in the CDR3. The sequence derives from a man aged 60 to 69 with acute or convalescent COVID-19. Sequenced: peripheral blood. The V and J genes are TRBV21-1 and TRBJ2-6; the D call TRBD2 from the table was never checked on the DNA. TRBV21-1 is termed a pseudogene. CDR3 DNA: TGTGCCAGCAGCAAAGATGTCGGGGCGGGGGTACCTCCCTGCTCTGGGGCCAACGTCCTGACTTTC. Protein product: CASSKDVGAGVPPCSGANVLTF.